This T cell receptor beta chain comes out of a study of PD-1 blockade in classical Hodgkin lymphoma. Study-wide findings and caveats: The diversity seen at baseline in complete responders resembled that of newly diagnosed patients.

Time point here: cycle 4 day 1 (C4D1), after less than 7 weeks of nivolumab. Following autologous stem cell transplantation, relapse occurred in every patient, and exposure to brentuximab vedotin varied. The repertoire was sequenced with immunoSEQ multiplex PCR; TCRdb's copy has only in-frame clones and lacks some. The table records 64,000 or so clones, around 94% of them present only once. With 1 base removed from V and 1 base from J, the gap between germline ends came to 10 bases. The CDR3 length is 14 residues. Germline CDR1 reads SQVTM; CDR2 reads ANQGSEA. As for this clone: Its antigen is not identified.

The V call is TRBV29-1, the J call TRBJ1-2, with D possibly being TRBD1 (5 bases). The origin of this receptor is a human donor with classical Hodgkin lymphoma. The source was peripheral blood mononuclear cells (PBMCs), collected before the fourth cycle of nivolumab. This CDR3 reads CSVEGEGNNYGYTF. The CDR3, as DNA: TGCAGCGTTGAAGGGGAGGGGAATAACTATGGCTACACCTTC. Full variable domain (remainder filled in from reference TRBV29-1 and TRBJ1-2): SAVISQKPSRDICQRGTSLTIQCQVDSQVTMMFWYRQQPGQSLTLIATANQGSEATYESGFVIDKFPISRPNLTFSTLTVSNMSPEDSSIYLCSVEGEGNNYGYTFGSGTRLTVV.